These T cell receptor beta chains were read from a single sample in a study of OX40 agonist ivuxolimab in advanced cancers. Sequenced by immunoSEQ multiplex PCR; TCRdb stores in-frame clones only, minus some. The sample records more than 80,000 clones, about 91% being singletons. The sample consisted of CD4+ or CD8+ T cells sorted from blood, taken in a trial of the OX40 agonist ivuxolimab. The receptors shown here come from an adult with an advanced solid tumor such as melanoma, head and neck, liver or kidney cancer. CDR3s include the opening cysteine and the closing phenylalanine or tryptophan. D genes are given only for firm matches. Clone size, where shown, is once, few, many, or a class for clones that have expanded.

TRBJ2-2	NA	TRBV4-1	NA	CASSRGGGIDTGELFF	TGCGCCAGCAGCCGGGGGGGCGGGATAGACACCGGGGAGCTGTTTTTT
TRBJ2-3	NA	TRBV9	NA	CASSVSQQLPNTQYF	TGTGCCAGCAGCGTAAGCCAGCAGCTACCCAATACGCAGTATTTT
TRBJ1-1	NA	TRBV28	NA	CASRASAGANTEAFF	TGTGCCAGCAGGGCCTCAGCGGGAGCGAACACTGAAGCTTTCTTT
TRBJ2-1	NA	TRBV28	TRBD1	CASRGQGTTVDEQFF	TGTGCCAGCAGAGGACAGGGGACGACTGTGGATGAGCAGTTCTTC
TRBJ2-3	NA	TRBV9	NA	CASSVGGVGDTQYF	TGTGCCAGCAGCGTAGGGGGAGTTGGAGATACGCAGTATTTT
TRBJ2-7	NA	TRBV28	NA	CASSFSSSSYEQYF	TGTGCCAGCAGTTTTAGCAGTAGCTCCTACGAGCAGTACTTC
TRBJ1-5	few	TRBV6-5	NA	CASSSGNQPQHF	TGTGCCAGCAGTTCCGGAAATCAGCCCCAGCATTTT
TRBJ2-1	NA	TRBV7-9	NA	CASSPGGLFYNEQFF	TGTGCCAGCAGCCCTGGAGGACTATTCTACAATGAGCAGTTCTTC
TRBJ2-1	NA	TRBV5-1	TRBD2	CASSLVGQIGLAGVNEQFF	TGCGCCAGCAGCTTGGTAGGTCAGATTGGACTAGCGGGAGTGAATGAGCAGTTCTTC
TRBJ2-7	NA	TRBV11-3	TRBD2	CASSPPEREGLGQYF	TGTGCCAGCAGCCCACCCGAGCGGGAGGGCCTGGGGCAGTACTTC
TRBJ2-7	NA	TRBV27	TRBD2	CASSTGRYEQYF	TGTGCCAGCAGCACCGGGAGGTACGAGCAGTACTTC
TRBJ2-1	once	TRBV5-8	TRBD2	CASSLGLAGGSTYNEQFF	TGTGCCAGCAGCTTGGGACTAGCGGGAGGTAGCACGTACAATGAGCAGTTCTTC
TRBJ2-1	NA	TRBV6-5	TRBD2	CASRRTSDYNEQFF	TGTGCCAGCAGGCGGACTAGCGATTACAATGAGCAGTTCTTC
TRBJ2-5	NA	TRBV28	NA	CASISGSQETQYF	TGTGCCAGCATCTCGGGCAGTCAAGAGACCCAGTACTTC
TRBJ1-5	NA	TRBV6-6	TRBD1	CASSVRDRANQPQHF	TGTGCCAGCAGTGTACGAGACAGGGCCAATCAGCCCCAGCATTTT
TRBJ2-3	NA	TRBV2	TRBD2	CASSGGTSGSTDTQYF	TGTGCCAGCAGTGGAGGGACTAGCGGGAGCACAGATACGCAGTATTTT
TRBJ1-1	NA	TRBV19	TRBD1	CASSIDGTGVFEAFF	TGTGCCAGTAGTATAGACGGGACAGGGGTTTTTGAAGCTTTCTTT
TRBJ2-5	NA	TRBV28	NA	CATSDRDQETQYF	TGTGCCACCTCGGACAGAGACCAAGAGACCCAGTACTTC
TRBJ1-5	NA	TRBV18	TRBD1	CASSPTDRYSNQPQHF	TGTGCCAGCTCACCAACGGACAGGTATAGCAATCAGCCCCAGCATTTT
TRBJ1-5	NA	TRBV9	NA	CASSPGLFSNQPQHF	TGTGCCAGCAGCCCGGGACTCTTTAGCAATCAGCCCCAGCATTTT
TRBJ2-1	NA	TRBV28	NA	CASSLTGVSYNEQFF	TGTGCCAGCAGTTTGACCGGAGTCTCCTACAATGAGCAGTTCTTC
TRBJ2-5	NA	TRBV29-1	TRBD1	CSVSYGTGRQETQYF	TGCAGCGTTTCGTACGGGACAGGCCGTCAAGAGACCCAGTACTTC
TRBJ2-2	NA	TRBV7-8	NA	CASSFGATSGELFF	TGTGCCAGCAGCTTTGGGGCAACTAGCGGGGAGCTGTTTTTT
TRBJ2-1	NA	TRBV7-9	NA	CASSSLGTSYNEQFF	TGTGCCAGCAGCTCCCTCGGGACGTCCTACAATGAGCAGTTCTTC
TRBJ2-7	few	TRBV6-1	TRBD1	CASSEQGGWYEQYF	TGTGCCAGCAGTGAACAAGGGGGCTGGTACGAGCAGTACTTC
TRBJ2-6	NA	TRBV29-1	NA	CSVRFAGANVLTF	TGCAGCGTCCGGTTCGCGGGGGCCAACGTCCTGACTTTC
TRBJ2-3	NA	TRBV2	NA	CASSPRAGGDTQYF	TGTGCCAGCAGTCCCCGAGCGGGCGGGGATACGCAGTATTTT
TRBJ2-7	NA	TRBV6-1	TRBD2	CASSLRLAGAEEQYF	TGTGCCAGCAGTCTTAGACTAGCGGGAGCGGAAGAGCAGTACTTC
TRBJ2-1	NA	TRBV7-2	NA	CASSSGTRVFNEQFF	TGTGCCAGCAGCTCCGGGACTCGGGTCTTCAATGAGCAGTTCTTC
TRBJ1-4	few	TRBV7-2	NA	CASSLSGVRNEKLFF	TGTGCCAGCAGCTTATCTGGGGTTAGGAATGAAAAACTGTTTTTT
TRBJ2-2	once	TRBV6-6	NA	CASILDRNTGELFF	TGTGCCAGCATCTTAGACAGGAACACCGGGGAGCTGTTTTTT
TRBJ2-2	NA	TRBV5-4	NA	CASSSGTLLTGELFF	TGTGCCAGCAGCTCCGGGACTTTGCTCACCGGGGAGCTGTTTTTT
TRBJ2-3	NA	TRBV4-2	TRBD1	CASSQEGTGGSDTQYF	TGTGCCAGCAGCCAAGAGGGTACAGGGGGGTCAGATACGCAGTATTTT
TRBJ2-3	NA	TRBV6-5	NA	CASSYRGGTQYF	TGTGCCAGCAGTTACCGGGGTGGGACGCAGTATTTT
TRBJ2-7	NA	TRBV10-3	TRBD1	CATAPTGSYEQYF	TGTGCCACCGCCCCGACAGGGTCCTACGAGCAGTACTTC
TRBJ2-1	NA	TRBV14	NA	CASNQFRGGNEQFF	TGTGCCAGCAACCAATTCAGGGGCGGGAATGAGCAGTTCTTC
TRBJ2-2	NA	TRBV4-2	TRBD2	CASSQDSGGTGELFF	TGTGCCAGCAGCCAAGATAGCGGGGGCACCGGGGAGCTGTTTTTT
TRBJ2-2	NA	TRBV5-1	NA	CASSVTGEGTGELFF	TGCGCCAGCAGCGTAACAGGGGAGGGAACCGGGGAGCTGTTTTTT
TRBJ2-1	NA	TRBV19	TRBD2	CASSLLAGGPGEQFF	TGTGCCAGTAGCCTTCTAGCGGGAGGGCCCGGCGAGCAGTTCTTC
TRBJ2-3	few	TRBV9	TRBD1	CASSVTGTGVTDTQYF	TGTGCCAGCAGCGTTACCGGGACAGGGGTCACAGATACGCAGTATTTT
TRBJ2-1	NA	TRBV5-1	TRBD2	CASSPRTSGVSSYNEQFF	TGCGCCAGCAGCCCGCGGACTAGCGGGGTGAGCTCCTACAATGAGCAGTTCTTC
TRBJ2-1	NA	TRBV9	NA	CASSVAQQGANEQFF	TGTGCCAGCAGCGTAGCTCAGCAGGGTGCGAATGAGCAGTTCTTC
TRBJ2-1	once	TRBV19	TRBD2	CASSSGLAGAGNEQFF	TGTGCCAGTAGTTCCGGACTAGCGGGAGCCGGCAATGAGCAGTTCTTC
TRBJ2-3	once	TRBV19	TRBD2	CASTQEAGGQTDTQYF	TGTGCCAGTACCCAAGAGGCGGGAGGGCAGACAGATACGCAGTATTTT
TRBJ2-3	NA	TRBV7-2	NA	CASSLAPPAFRSYTQYF	TGTGCCAGCAGCTTAGCACCTCCAGCTTTCCGGTCTTATACGCAGTATTTT
TRBJ2-7	NA	TRBV4-2	TRBD1	CASSPDRDYEQYF	TGTGCCAGCAGCCCAGACAGGGACTACGAGCAGTACTTC
TRBJ2-4	NA	TRBV7-2	NA	CASSPQTSRLAKNIQYF	TGTGCCAGCAGCCCGCAAACTAGCAGACTAGCCAAAAACATTCAGTACTTC
TRBJ2-7	NA	TRBV6-5	NA	CASSYSSAGRSYEQYF	TGTGCCAGCAGTTACTCGTCTGCGGGGAGGTCCTACGAGCAGTACTTC
TRBJ2-3	NA	TRBV5-4	TRBD2	CASSWGLATDTQYF	TGTGCCAGCAGCTGGGGACTAGCCACAGATACGCAGTATTTT
TRBJ1-3	NA	TRBV16	NA	CASSHQRTAGNTIYF	TGTGCCAGCAGCCATCAAAGGACCGCTGGAAACACCATATATTTT